Listed below are T cell receptor beta chains from one sample, sequenced in a study of blood T cell repertoires in COVID-19. TCRdb's copy holds only in-frame clones and misses some; the assay was immunoSEQ multiplex PCR. The data contain roughly 150,000 clones, around four fifths of them singletons. Sequenced: peripheral blood. The receptors were sampled from a woman aged 80 or over with COVID-19, enrolled during active disease. CDR3s include the opening cysteine and the closing phenylalanine or tryptophan. The order of the fields is D gene, V gene, clone size, J gene, CDR3 DNA, CDR3 protein. A D gene is named only where the DNA matches it firmly. Some rows mark clone size as missing; the rest say once, few, many or name a class of expanded clone.

D: TRBD2; V: TRBV3-1/TRBV3-2; size: -; J: TRBJ2-1; DNA: TGTGCCAGCAGCCCTCGGGGGGGTGTCACCTACAATGAGCAGTTCTTC; CDR3: CASSPRGGVTYNEQFF
D: -; V: TRBV7-9; size: -; J: TRBJ1-1; DNA: TGTGCCAGCAGCTTAAGACAGGATACTGAAGCTTTCTTT; CDR3: CASSLRQDTEAFF
D: -; V: TRBV5-6; size: few; J: TRBJ1-1; DNA: TGTGCCAGCAGCCGAACAGGGAACACTGAAGCTTTCTTT; CDR3: CASSRTGNTEAFF
D: -; V: TRBV6-1; size: -; J: TRBJ1-5; DNA: TGTGCCAGCAGTGAAGGCTGGGGGCGAGAGGTAACGCCCCAGCATTTT; CDR3: CASSEGWGREVTPQHF
D: TRBD2; V: TRBV19; size: -; J: TRBJ2-3; DNA: TGTGCCAGTAGTATGGGCGGGAGGGGGAGAGATACGCAGTATTTT; CDR3: CASSMGGRGRDTQYF
D: TRBD1; V: TRBV28; size: -; J: TRBJ2-7; DNA: TGTGCCAGCAGTCCGACAGGGGTCGGCGAGCAGTACTTC; CDR3: CASSPTGVGEQYF
D: -; V: TRBV7-3; size: -; J: TRBJ2-2; DNA: TGTGCCAGCAGCGAGGGAAGCACCGGGGAGCTGTTTTTT; CDR3: CASSEGSTGELFF
D: TRBD2; V: TRBV5-1; size: -; J: TRBJ2-7; DNA: TGCGCCAGCAGCAACGGACTAGCGGGAGTCGAGCAGTACTTC; CDR3: CASSNGLAGVEQYF
D: TRBD1; V: TRBV5-1; size: -; J: TRBJ1-2; DNA: TGCGCCAGCAGCGGACAGGGTAACTATGGCTACACCTTC; CDR3: CASSGQGNYGYTF
D: TRBD2; V: TRBV11-2; size: -; J: TRBJ2-6; DNA: TGTGCCAGCAGCTCCCCGACTAGCGGGGGGGCTGGGGCCAACGTCCTGACTTTC; CDR3: CASSSPTSGGAGANVLTF
D: -; V: TRBV14; size: -; J: TRBJ2-1; DNA: TGTGCCAGCAGCCCCCCCGGGGAAGGCTGGGATGAGCAGTTCTTC; CDR3: CASSPPGEGWDEQFF
D: -; V: TRBV19; size: once; J: TRBJ2-2; DNA: TGTGCCACCACCCGGGAGATGGGCACCGGGGAGCTGTTTTTT; CDR3: CATTREMGTGELFF
D: -; V: TRBV5-4; size: -; J: TRBJ2-3; DNA: TGTGCCAGCACCACTCCGCCCACAGATACGCAGTATTTT; CDR3: CASTTPPTDTQYF
D: -; V: TRBV3-1/TRBV3-2; size: -; J: TRBJ1-4; DNA: TGTGCCAGCAGCCTTGGGGCCGTTAATGAAAAACTGTTTTTT; CDR3: CASSLGAVNEKLFF
D: TRBD1; V: TRBV5-1; size: -; J: TRBJ2-3; DNA: TGCGCCAGCAGACTTTTTCAGGGGGCGGATACGCAGTATTTT; CDR3: CASRLFQGADTQYF
D: -; V: TRBV11-2; size: -; J: TRBJ2-7; DNA: TGTGCCAGCAGCTTAGCCCTCCTTTCCTACGAGCAGTACTTC; CDR3: CASSLALLSYEQYF
D: TRBD1; V: TRBV6-6; size: -; J: TRBJ2-7; DNA: TGTGCCAGCAGCACAGGACAGGGGCTTCGGAGAGAGCAGTACTTC; CDR3: CASSTGQGLRREQYF
D: TRBD1; V: TRBV3-1/TRBV3-2; size: -; J: TRBJ1-2; DNA: TGTGCCAGCAGCCAAGCCCCAGGGGGCGATTATGGCTACACCTTC; CDR3: CASSQAPGGDYGYTF
D: TRBD1; V: TRBV6-5; size: -; J: TRBJ1-2; DNA: TGTGCCAGCAGTTTCGCCGGGACAGGGTATGGCTACACCTTC; CDR3: CASSFAGTGYGYTF
D: -; V: TRBV1; size: -; J: TRBJ2-2; DNA: TGCACCAGCAGCCAGTACCCTAGCGGGAGGGGAACCGGGGAGCTGTTTTTT; CDR3: CTSSQYPSGRGTGELFF
D: TRBD1; V: TRBV5-1; size: -; J: TRBJ1-2; DNA: TGCGCCAGCAGCATAGGGACAGGGGGTAACTATGGCTACACCTTC; CDR3: CASSIGTGGNYGYTF
D: -; V: TRBV5-5; size: once; J: TRBJ1-1; DNA: TGTGCCAGCAGCTTGTGGGGCATTGTGAACACTGAAGCTTTCTTT; CDR3: CASSLWGIVNTEAFF
D: -; V: TRBV11-2; size: once; J: TRBJ1-3; DNA: TGTGCCAGCAGCCTTAGTCAGGGCTCCGGAAACACCATATATTTT; CDR3: CASSLSQGSGNTIYF
D: -; V: TRBV5-1; size: -; J: TRBJ2-6; DNA: TGCGCCAGCAAGGAGGGATCAGCTGGGGCCAACGTCCTGACTTTC; CDR3: CASKEGSAGANVLTF
D: TRBD1; V: TRBV12-3/TRBV12-4; size: -; J: TRBJ1-1; DNA: TGTGCCAGCAGCCGGACAGGGAACACTGAAGCTTTCTTT; CDR3: CASSRTGNTEAFF
D: TRBD2; V: TRBV9; size: -; J: TRBJ2-5; DNA: TGTGCCAGCAGCGGGGGGACTCCTCGGGGAGGGGAGACCCAGTACTTC; CDR3: CASSGGTPRGGETQYF
D: TRBD2; V: TRBV7-3; size: -; J: TRBJ2-1; DNA: TGTGCCAGCAGCTTAGCGGGACTAGGTAATGAGCAGTTCTTC; CDR3: CASSLAGLGNEQFF
D: -; V: TRBV4-1; size: -; J: TRBJ1-1; DNA: TGCGCCAGCAGCCAGGATCGGGGGGACACTGAAGCTTTCTTT; CDR3: CASSQDRGDTEAFF
D: -; V: TRBV5-1; size: -; J: TRBJ2-6; DNA: TGCGCCAGCAGCTTGGACACTGGGGCCAACGTCCTGACTTTC; CDR3: CASSLDTGANVLTF
D: TRBD2; V: TRBV5-1; size: few; J: TRBJ2-7; DNA: TGCGCCAGCAGCCCGAGCGGGGGCCCCACACAACAAAACTACGAGCAGTACTTC; CDR3: CASSPSGGPTQQNYEQYF
D: -; V: TRBV3-1/TRBV3-2; size: -; J: TRBJ2-7; DNA: TGTGCCAGCAGCCAAGCCCCCTCGTCCTACGAGCAGTACTTC; CDR3: CASSQAPSSYEQYF
D: TRBD2; V: TRBV7-3; size: -; J: TRBJ2-3; DNA: TGTGCCAGCAGCCCAACTAGCGTAGATACGCAGTATTTT; CDR3: CASSPTSVDTQYF
D: -; V: TRBV12-3/TRBV12-4; size: -; J: TRBJ1-2; DNA: TGTGCCAGCACCCTTAGTGGCGGGGGCGGCTACACCTTC; CDR3: CASTLSGGGGYTF
D: TRBD1; V: TRBV19; size: once; J: TRBJ1-5; DNA: TGTGCCAGTAGAGGACAGGGGTATAGCAATCAGCCCCAGCATTTT; CDR3: CASRGQGYSNQPQHF
D: -; V: TRBV29-1; size: -; J: TRBJ1-1; DNA: TGCAGCGGTCAACGGGGGTTGGAGGAGAACACTGAAGCTTTCTTT; CDR3: CSGQRGLEENTEAFF
D: TRBD2; V: TRBV27; size: -; J: TRBJ2-2; DNA: TGTGCCAGCAGTCTCCTTGGGCTAGCGGGGGTGAACACCGGGGAGCTGTTTTTT; CDR3: CASSLLGLAGVNTGELFF
D: TRBD2; V: TRBV5-1; size: -; J: TRBJ2-5; DNA: TGCGCCAGCAGAAAGCGGGACCTTTGGGGGGGAGAGACCCAGTACTTC; CDR3: CASRKRDLWGGETQYF
D: -; V: TRBV7-2; size: -; J: TRBJ2-1; DNA: TGTGCCAGCAGCTTAGCGGCTAGCACATTCTACAATGAGCAGTTCTTC; CDR3: CASSLAASTFYNEQFF
D: TRBD1; V: TRBV28; size: few; J: TRBJ1-6; DNA: TGTGCCAGCAATTATCTTCAGGGGGCCCCTTATAATTCACCCCTCCACTTT; CDR3: CASNYLQGAPYNSPLHF
D: TRBD2; V: TRBV3-1/TRBV3-2; size: -; J: TRBJ2-1; DNA: TGTGCCAGCAGCCAAGATCAAAGGGTAGCGGGAGGCAATGAGCAGTTCTTC; CDR3: CASSQDQRVAGGNEQFF
D: -; V: TRBV11-2; size: few; J: TRBJ1-1; DNA: TGTGCCAGCGGCATAACAGTTAACACTGAAGCTTTCTTT; CDR3: CASGITVNTEAFF
D: TRBD1; V: TRBV4-1; size: -; J: TRBJ1-2; DNA: TGCGCCAGCAGCGAAGGAACAGGGGCCGGTTTCTATGGCTACACCTTC; CDR3: CASSEGTGAGFYGYTF
D: TRBD1; V: TRBV7-8; size: -; J: TRBJ2-7; DNA: TGTGCCAGCAGCTTAGGGGACAGGGGTAGCGAGCAGTACTTC; CDR3: CASSLGDRGSEQYF
D: -; V: TRBV7-9; size: -; J: TRBJ1-5; DNA: TGTGCCAGCAGCCCTCCCTCAGGGGGCAATCAGCCCCAGCATTTT; CDR3: CASSPPSGGNQPQHF
D: -; V: TRBV6-1; size: -; J: TRBJ1-1; DNA: TGTGCCAGCAGTGACCTGTCGGTGAACACTGAAGCTTTCTTT; CDR3: CASSDLSVNTEAFF
D: -; V: TRBV10-1; size: -; J: TRBJ1-1; DNA: TGCGCCATCCTTCACAGGCAACCGGTGAACACTGAAGCTTTCTTT; CDR3: CAILHRQPVNTEAFF
D: -; V: TRBV7-2; size: -; J: TRBJ1-4; DNA: TGTGCCAGCAGCCCAGGCCCCACTAATGAAAAACTGTTTTTT; CDR3: CASSPGPTNEKLFF
D: TRBD1; V: TRBV18; size: -; J: TRBJ2-2; DNA: TGTGCCAGCGCCCGGGACAGGAACACCGGGGAGCTGTTTTTT; CDR3: CASARDRNTGELFF
D: -; V: TRBV7-3; size: -; J: TRBJ2-1; DNA: TGTGCCAGCAGCTTAGGGCAGAACTCCTACAATGAGCAGTTCTTC; CDR3: CASSLGQNSYNEQFF
D: -; V: TRBV4-1; size: -; J: TRBJ1-4; DNA: TGCGCCAGCAGCCAAGGGGGCACCACTAATGAAAAACTGTTTTTT; CDR3: CASSQGGTTNEKLFF